The 19 T cell receptor beta chains below come from one sample, sequenced in a study of blood T cell repertoires in COVID-19. Produced via immunoSEQ multiplex PCR; TCRdb's table is partial and in-frame only. The table includes about 92,000 clones, around 67% detected once. The sample comprised peripheral blood. These receptors all come from a woman aged 55-69 years in a cohort sampled during active or convalescent COVID-19.

This chain links TRBV19 with TRBJ1-2, with 10 bases that match TRBD1. The CDR3 contains 14 residues. In germline, CDR1 is LNHDA, CDR2 SQIVND (reference sequence). V lost 5 bases and J lost 7; bases outside the gene matches: 7. CDR3 residues: CASSPGQGYGGYTF. CDR3 bases: TGTGCCAGTAGTCCGGGACAGGGGTACGGTGGCTACACCTTC.

The V call is TRBV5-1, the J call TRBJ1-6; 9 nucleotides match TRBD1. Trimming cost V 4 bases and J 1 base; bases outside gene matches: 9. CDR1 is SGHRS and CDR2 is YFSETQ in the germline V gene. The CDR3 extends over 18 amino acids. CDR3 in DNA: TGCGCCAGCAGCACCGGGACAGGGCCTTCTTCCTATAATTCACCCCTCCACTTT. Protein sequence: CASSTGTGPSSYNSPLHF.

The V and J genes are TRBV24-1 and TRBJ2-3, with D maybe TRBD2 (7 bases). With 0 bases removed from V and 0 bases from J, the gap between germline ends came to 9 bases. Germline V lookup: CDR1 KGHDR, CDR2 SFDVKD. This CDR3 has 16 residues. This CDR3 reads CATSDLRGASTDTQYF. In DNA form, the CDR3 reads TGTGCCACCAGTGATTTGCGGGGGGCTAGCACAGATACGCAGTATTTT.

The chain links TRBV5-1 to TRBJ1-1, with a tentative D call TRBD1 (6 bases). The germline gives CDR1 SGHRS, CDR2 YFSETQ. Trimming took off 3 bases at V and 3 bases at J, with 12 bases between the two ends. The length of the CDR3 is 14 residues. The CDR3 coding sequence is TGCGCCAGCAGCTCGACAGGACGGGACACTGAAGCTTTCTTT. This gives the protein CASSSTGRDTEAFF.

The chain carries TRBV3-1 (or the pseudogene TRBV3-2) and TRBJ2-2, with D maybe TRBD2 (7 bases). This CDR3 contains 17 residues. Trimming pared 1 base from V and 4 bases from J, leaving 16 bases between. Germline lookup yields CDR1 LGHDT and CDR2 YNNKEL (reference sequence). The chain's CDR3 is CASSQVYRGARTGELFF. CDR3 sequence (DNA): TGTGCCAGCAGCCAAGTCTACCGGGGGGCTCGCACCGGGGAGCTGTTTTTT.

V usage is TRBV15 and J usage is TRBJ1-3; TRBD1 is a possible D gene (6 bases). CDR3 length: 15 amino acids. V lost 0 bases, J lost 7 bases, and 13 bases lay in between. Germline V gene data show CDR1 as LNHNV and CDR2 as YYDKDF (reference sequence). The CDR3 is CATSRDRTASNTIYF. The CDR3 DNA follows: TGTGCCACCAGCAGAGATAGGACAGCCTCCAACACCATATATTTT. Supplemented by reference TRBV15 and TRBJ1-3, the full variable domain reads DAMVIQNPRYQVTQFGKPVTLSCSQTLNHNVMYWYQQKSSQAPKLLFHYYDKDFNNEADTPDNFQSRRPNTSFCFLDIRSPGLGDTAMYLCATSRDRTASNTIYFGEGSWLTVV.

V and J are TRBV6-2 or TRBV6-3 and TRBJ2-7; TRBD1 agrees at 10 bases. The CDR3 runs to 14 residues. With 6 bases clipped from V and 4 bases from J, the junction kept 6 bases outside the gene matches. CDR1 MNHEY and CDR2 SVGEGT come from the germline V gene. The CDR3 protein is CASSRRDRGYEQYF. CDR3 in DNA: TGTGCCAGCAGCCGGCGGGACAGGGGTTACGAGCAGTACTTC.

The V gene is TRBV10-1, the J gene TRBJ2-1, with 13 bases matching TRBD2. The J segment lost 13 bases and the V segment lost 3 bases, leaving 12 bases of the junction unmatched. This CDR3 is 16 amino acids long. The germline V gene encodes CDR1 WNHNN and CDR2 SYGVQD (reference sequence). DNA for the CDR3: TGCGCCAGCAGTGACTTTTCGACTAGCGGGGGGCCTAAACAGTTCTTC. Protein: CASSDFSTSGGPKQFF.

This clone was seen just once. The chain employs TRBV9 and TRBJ1-3; D might be TRBD1 (6 bases). The CDR3 contains 19 residues. CDR1 is SGDLS and CDR2 is YYNGEE in the germline V gene. Trimming cost V 3 bases and J 0 bases, with 22 bases left between them. This CDR3 reads CASSATGWTFPSSGNTIYF. Here the CDR3 DNA reads TGTGCCAGCAGCGCAACAGGGTGGACTTTCCCCAGCTCTGGAAACACCATATATTTT.

The J gene is TRBJ1-5, the V gene TRBV19; tentative D call: TRBD1 (5 bases). The CDR3 spans 14 residues. Germline V gives CDR1 LNHDA, CDR2 SQIVND (reference sequence). Trimming cost V 3 bases and J 3 bases, with 9 bases left between them. For the CDR3, the DNA is TGTGCCAGTAGTATGCGCAGGGTCAATCAGCCCCAGCATTTT. It codes for CASSMRRVNQPQHF.

This clone turned up a few times. Compared with germline, one end of the junction differs, possibly owing to a read error. This chain uses TRBV6-2 or TRBV6-3 with TRBJ2-1, with TRBD2 matching over 8 bases. The germline gives CDR1 MNHEY, CDR2 SVGEGT. This CDR3 comprises 11 residues. DNA of the CDR3: TGTGCCAGCAGTGGCGGGACTAGTATGGTCTTC. Translation gives CASSGGTSMVF.

This clone was picked up a small number of times. The rearrangement joins TRBV6-5 to TRBJ1-6; TRBD1 might be the D (6 bases). The CDR3 is 14 amino acids. Per the germline V gene, CDR1 is MNHEY and CDR2 is SVGAGI. Trimming removed 8 bases at V and 0 bases at J, with 8 bases between. The CDR3 reads CASDRSSYNSPLHF. CDR3 DNA: TGTGCCAGCGACAGGAGCTCCTATAATTCACCCCTCCACTTT.

The chain is built from TRBV2 and TRBJ1-1; a possible D gene is TRBD1 (6 bases). With 9 bases removed from V and 3 bases from J, the gap between germline ends came to 17 bases. The CDR3 spans 14 residues. Germline V lookup: CDR1 SNHLY, CDR2 FYNNEI. The CDR3 region is CASRYQGTDTEAFF. The CDR3 DNA reads TGTGCCAGTAGATATCAGGGGACGGACACTGAAGCTTTCTTT.

This chain joins TRBV5-4 and TRBJ1-2; 8 bases agree with TRBD1. The germline V gene has CDR1 SGHNT and CDR2 YYREEE (reference sequence). Losses at the gene ends were 4 bases for V and 4 bases for J; bases not matched to a gene: 12. The CDR3 runs 16 residues. The CDR3 loop reads CASSRGTGGQGYGYTF. As DNA, the CDR3 is TGTGCCAGCAGCCGAGGGACAGGCGGGCAAGGCTATGGCTACACCTTC.

The V gene is TRBV19, the J gene TRBJ1-6; a possible D gene is TRBD1 (6 bases). The CDR3 spans 20 residues. Germline loops: CDR1 LNHDA, CDR2 SQIVND (reference sequence). V lost 7 bases, J lost 0 bases, and 25 bases lay in between. The chain's CDR3 is CASNDPRSRTGSSYNSPLHF. Here the CDR3 DNA reads TGTGCCAGTAACGACCCGCGAAGCCGAACAGGGAGCTCCTATAATTCACCCCTCCACTTT.

This clone was observed a few times. The gene calls are TRBV7-3 and TRBJ2-3; TRBD2 matches 7 bases. The CDR3 extends over 16 amino acids. The germline V gene has CDR1 SGHTA and CDR2 FQGTGA. V shed 6 bases and J 0 bases; nucleotides not matched to a gene: 9. This CDR3 is CASSRQPSGSTDTQYF. CDR3 nucleotide sequence: TGTGCCAGCAGTCGACAGCCTAGCGGAAGCACAGATACGCAGTATTTT.

This rearrangement joins TRBV11-1 to TRBJ1-6; 8 bases match TRBD1. This CDR3 comprises 14 residues. Germline V lookup: CDR1 SGHAT, CDR2 FQDESV (reference sequence). J was trimmed by 5 bases and V by 5 bases; bases with no gene match: 2. CDR3 amino acids: CASSRTGNNSPLHF. The CDR3 coding sequence is TGTGCCAGCAGCCGGACAGGGAATAATTCACCCCTCCACTTT.

The rearrangement links TRBV5-1 to TRBJ2-2, with a tentative D call TRBD2 (5 bases). The V and J ends lost 5 bases and 2 bases respectively, with 10 bases between them. This CDR3 contains 14 residues. Germline V gene sequence: CDR1 SGHRS, CDR2 YFSETQ. CDR3: CASSSGINTGELFF. CDR3 DNA: TGCGCCAGCAGTTCCGGGATCAACACCGGGGAGCTGTTTTTT.

The genes are TRBV19 and TRBJ2-7, with a tentative D call TRBD2 (6 bases). This CDR3 region has 14 residues. The V gene lost 9 bases and the J gene lost 1 base, with 16 bases spanning the gap. Germline V lookup: CDR1 LNHDA, CDR2 SQIVND (reference sequence). CDR3 in amino acids: CASQTSGTSYEQYF. In DNA form, the CDR3 reads TGTGCCAGCCAAACTTCCGGGACTTCCTACGAGCAGTACTTC.